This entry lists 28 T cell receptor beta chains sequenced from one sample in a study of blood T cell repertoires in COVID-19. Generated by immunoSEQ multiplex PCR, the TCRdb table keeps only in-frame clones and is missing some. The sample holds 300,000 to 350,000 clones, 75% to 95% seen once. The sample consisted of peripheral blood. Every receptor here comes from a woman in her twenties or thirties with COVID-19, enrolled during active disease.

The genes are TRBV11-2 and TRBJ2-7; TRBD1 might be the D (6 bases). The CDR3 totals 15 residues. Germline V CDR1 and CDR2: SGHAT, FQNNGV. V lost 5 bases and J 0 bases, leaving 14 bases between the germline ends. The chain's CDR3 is CASSHDRPSSYEQYF. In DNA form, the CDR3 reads TGTGCCAGCAGCCACGACAGGCCGAGCTCCTACGAGCAGTACTTC.

CDR3 DNA sequence: TGTGCCAGCAGTTTGACTCTAGGGACAGGGAAATCACCCCTCCACTTT. Translated, it gives CASSLTLGTGKSPLHF. This chain links TRBV28 with TRBJ1-6, with 9 bases fitting TRBD1. V lost 3 bases and J lost 10; bases outside the gene matches: 10. Germline V gene data show CDR1 as MDHEN and CDR2 as SYDVKM. CDR3 size: 16 residues. Looking up the rest from reference TRBV28 and TRBJ1-6 gives the full variable domain: DVKVTQSSRYLVKRTGEKVFLECVQDMDHENMFWYRQDPGLGLRLIYFSYDVKMKEKGDIPEGYSVSREKKERFSLILESASTNQTSMYLCASSLTLGTGKSPLHFGNGTRLTVT.

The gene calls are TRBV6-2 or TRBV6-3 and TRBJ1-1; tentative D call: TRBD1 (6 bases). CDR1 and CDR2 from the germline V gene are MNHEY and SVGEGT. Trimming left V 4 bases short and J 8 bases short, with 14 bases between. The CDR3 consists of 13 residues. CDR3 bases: TGTGCCAGCAGTTTCCCCGGGACATCAGAAGCTTTCTTT. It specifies CASSFPGTSEAFF.

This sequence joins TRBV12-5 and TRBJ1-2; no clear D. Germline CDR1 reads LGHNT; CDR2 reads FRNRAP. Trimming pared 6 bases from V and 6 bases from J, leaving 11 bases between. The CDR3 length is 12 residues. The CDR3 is CASGPDGDGYTF. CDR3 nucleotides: TGTGCTAGTGGACCAGACGGGGATGGCTACACCTTC.

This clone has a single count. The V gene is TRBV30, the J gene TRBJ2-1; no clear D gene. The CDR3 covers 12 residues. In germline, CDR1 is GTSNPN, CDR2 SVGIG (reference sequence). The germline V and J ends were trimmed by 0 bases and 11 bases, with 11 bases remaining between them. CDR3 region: CAWSVRAPQQFF. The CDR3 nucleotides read TGTGCCTGGAGTGTACGAGCTCCCCAGCAGTTCTTC.

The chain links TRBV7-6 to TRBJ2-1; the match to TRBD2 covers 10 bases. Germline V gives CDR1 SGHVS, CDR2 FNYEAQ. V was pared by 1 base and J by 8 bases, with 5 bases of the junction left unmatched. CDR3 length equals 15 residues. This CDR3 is CASSLEAGGSDEQFF. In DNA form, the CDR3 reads TGTGCCAGCAGCTTAGAAGCGGGAGGGTCCGATGAGCAGTTCTTC. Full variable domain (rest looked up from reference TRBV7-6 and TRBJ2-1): GAGVSQSPRYKVTKRGQDVALRCDPISGHVSLYWYRQALGQGPEFLTYFNYEAQQDKSGLPNDRFSAERPEGSISTLTIQRTEQRDSAMYRCASSLEAGGSDEQFFGPGTRLTVL.

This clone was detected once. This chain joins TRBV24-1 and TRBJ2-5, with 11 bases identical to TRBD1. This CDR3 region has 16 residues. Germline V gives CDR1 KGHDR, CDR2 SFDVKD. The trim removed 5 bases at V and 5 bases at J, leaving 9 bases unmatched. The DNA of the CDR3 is TGTGCCACCAGTGCCCTGGACAGGGGGCGGTGGGAGACCCAGTACTTC. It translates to CATSALDRGRWETQYF.

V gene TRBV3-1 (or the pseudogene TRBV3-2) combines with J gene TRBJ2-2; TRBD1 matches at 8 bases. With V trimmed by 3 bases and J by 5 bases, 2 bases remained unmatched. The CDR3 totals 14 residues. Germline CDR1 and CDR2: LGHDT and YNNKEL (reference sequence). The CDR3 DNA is TGTGCCAGCAGCCACCGACAGGGGACCGGGGAGCTGTTTTTT. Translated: CASSHRQGTGELFF.

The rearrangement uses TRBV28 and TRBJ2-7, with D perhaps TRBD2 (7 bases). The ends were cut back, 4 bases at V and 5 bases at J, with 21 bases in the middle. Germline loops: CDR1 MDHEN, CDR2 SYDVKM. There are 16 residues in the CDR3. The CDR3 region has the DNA TGTGCCAGCAGTTCCTGGGGGGAGGGGGTAGGGAACGAGCAGTACTTC. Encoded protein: CASSSWGEGVGNEQYF.

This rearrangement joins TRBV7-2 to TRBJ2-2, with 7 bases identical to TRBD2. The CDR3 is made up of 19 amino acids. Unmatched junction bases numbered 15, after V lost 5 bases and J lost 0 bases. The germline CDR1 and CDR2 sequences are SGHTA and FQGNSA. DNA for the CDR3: TGTGCCAGCAGCCCCCGGCTCGGCGGGAGAAATACGAACACCGGGGAGCTGTTTTTT. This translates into CASSPRLGGRNTNTGELFF.

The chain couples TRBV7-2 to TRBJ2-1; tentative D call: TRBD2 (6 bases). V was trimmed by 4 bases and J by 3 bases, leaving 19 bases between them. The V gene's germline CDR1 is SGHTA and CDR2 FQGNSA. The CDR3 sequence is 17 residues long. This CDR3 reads CASSSTRTGGYYNEQFF. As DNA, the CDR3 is TGTGCCAGCAGCTCCACCCGTACTGGGGGGTACTACAATGAGCAGTTCTTC.

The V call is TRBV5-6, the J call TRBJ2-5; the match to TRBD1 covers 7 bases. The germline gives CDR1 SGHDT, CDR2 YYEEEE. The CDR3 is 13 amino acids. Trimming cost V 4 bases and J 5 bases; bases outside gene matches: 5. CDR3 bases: TGTGCCAGCAGCCTGACAGGGATGGAGACCCAGTACTTC. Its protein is CASSLTGMETQYF.

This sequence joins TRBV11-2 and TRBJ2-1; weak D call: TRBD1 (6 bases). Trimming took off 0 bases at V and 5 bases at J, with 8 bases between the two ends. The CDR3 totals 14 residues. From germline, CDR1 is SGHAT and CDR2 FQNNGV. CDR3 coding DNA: TGTGCCAGCAGCTTAGACAGGGGACACAATGAGCAGTTCTTC. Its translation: CASSLDRGHNEQFF.

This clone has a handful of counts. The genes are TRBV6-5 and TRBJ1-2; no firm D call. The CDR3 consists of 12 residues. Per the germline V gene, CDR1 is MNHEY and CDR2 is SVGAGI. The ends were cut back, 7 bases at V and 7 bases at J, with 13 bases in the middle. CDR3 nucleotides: TGTGCCAGCATTCCCCTCTCCCGTGGCTACACCTTC. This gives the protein CASIPLSRGYTF.

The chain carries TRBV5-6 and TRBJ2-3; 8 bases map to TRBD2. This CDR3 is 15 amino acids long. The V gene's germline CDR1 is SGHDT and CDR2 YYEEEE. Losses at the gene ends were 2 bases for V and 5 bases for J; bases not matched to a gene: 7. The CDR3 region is CASSFAGGVGDTQYF. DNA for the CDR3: TGTGCCAGCAGCTTCGCGGGAGGAGTGGGAGATACGCAGTATTTT.

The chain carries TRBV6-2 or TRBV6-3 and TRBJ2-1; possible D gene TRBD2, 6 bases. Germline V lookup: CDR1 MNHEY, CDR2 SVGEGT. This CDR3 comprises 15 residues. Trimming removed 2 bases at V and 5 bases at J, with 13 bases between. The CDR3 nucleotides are TGTGCCAGCAGTTACCGAAGCGGGTCGAACAATGAGCAGTTCTTC. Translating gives CASSYRSGSNNEQFF.

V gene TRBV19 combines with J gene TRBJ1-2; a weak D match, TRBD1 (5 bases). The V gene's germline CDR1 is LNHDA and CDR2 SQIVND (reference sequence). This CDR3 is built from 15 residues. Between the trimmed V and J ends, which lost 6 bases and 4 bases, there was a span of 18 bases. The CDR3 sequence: CASSTTGFGAYGYTF. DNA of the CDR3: TGTGCCAGTAGCACAACAGGATTCGGCGCCTATGGCTACACCTTC.

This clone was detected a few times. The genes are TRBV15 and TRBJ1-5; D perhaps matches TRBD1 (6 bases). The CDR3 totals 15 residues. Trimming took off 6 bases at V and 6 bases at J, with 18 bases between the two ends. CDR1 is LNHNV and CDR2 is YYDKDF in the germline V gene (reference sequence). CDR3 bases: TGTGCCACCAGAAACGATGGGGGGGCCAGTCAGCCCCAGCATTTT. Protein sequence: CATRNDGGASQPQHF.

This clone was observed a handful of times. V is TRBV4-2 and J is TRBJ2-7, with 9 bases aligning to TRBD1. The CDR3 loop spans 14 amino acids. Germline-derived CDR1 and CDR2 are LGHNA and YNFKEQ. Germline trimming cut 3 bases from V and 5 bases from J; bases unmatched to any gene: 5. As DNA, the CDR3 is TGTGCCAGCAGCCACCCCGGGGACAGGGACGAGCAGTACTTC. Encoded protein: CASSHPGDRDEQYF.

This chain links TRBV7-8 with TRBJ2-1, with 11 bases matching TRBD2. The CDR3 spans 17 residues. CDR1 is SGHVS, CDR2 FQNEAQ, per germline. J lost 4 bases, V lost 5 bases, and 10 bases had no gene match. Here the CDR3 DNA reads TGTGCCAGCAGCCCAACCCCAACTAGCGGGGGTTACAATGAGCAGTTCTTC. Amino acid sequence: CASSPTPTSGGYNEQFF.

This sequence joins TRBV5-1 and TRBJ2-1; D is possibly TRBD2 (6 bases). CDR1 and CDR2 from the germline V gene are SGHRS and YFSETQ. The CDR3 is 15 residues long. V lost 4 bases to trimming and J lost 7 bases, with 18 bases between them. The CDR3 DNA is TGCGCCAGCAGCCCTGGGAGGAGGGAGGCGAATGAGCAGTTCTTC. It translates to CASSPGRREANEQFF.

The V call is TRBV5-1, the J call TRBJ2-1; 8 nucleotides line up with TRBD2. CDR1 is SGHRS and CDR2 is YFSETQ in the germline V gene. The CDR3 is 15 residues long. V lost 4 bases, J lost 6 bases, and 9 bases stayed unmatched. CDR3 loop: CASSKGLAGSNEQFF. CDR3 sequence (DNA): TGCGCCAGCAGCAAAGGGCTAGCGGGCAGCAATGAGCAGTTCTTC.

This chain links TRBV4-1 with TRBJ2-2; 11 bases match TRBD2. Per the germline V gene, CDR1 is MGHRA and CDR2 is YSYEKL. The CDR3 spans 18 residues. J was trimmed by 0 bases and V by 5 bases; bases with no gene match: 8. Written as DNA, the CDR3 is TGCGCCAGCAGCTCGCCACCGACTAGCGGGGCGAACACCGGGGAGCTGTTTTTT. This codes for CASSSPPTSGANTGELFF.

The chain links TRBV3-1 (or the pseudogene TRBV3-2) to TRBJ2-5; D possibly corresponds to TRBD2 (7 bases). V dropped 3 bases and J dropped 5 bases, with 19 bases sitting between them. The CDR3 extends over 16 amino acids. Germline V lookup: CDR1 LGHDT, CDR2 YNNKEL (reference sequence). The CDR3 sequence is CASSHLKGGAGETQYF. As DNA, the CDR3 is TGTGCCAGCAGCCACCTAAAGGGGGGGGCGGGTGAGACCCAGTACTTC.

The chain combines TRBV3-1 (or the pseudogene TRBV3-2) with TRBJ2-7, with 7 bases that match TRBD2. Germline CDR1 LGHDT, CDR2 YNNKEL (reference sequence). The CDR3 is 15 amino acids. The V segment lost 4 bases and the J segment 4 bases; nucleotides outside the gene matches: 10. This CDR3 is CASSPPGGRFYEQYF. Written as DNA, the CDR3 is TGTGCCAGCAGCCCCCCGGGGGGACGCTTTTACGAGCAGTACTTC.

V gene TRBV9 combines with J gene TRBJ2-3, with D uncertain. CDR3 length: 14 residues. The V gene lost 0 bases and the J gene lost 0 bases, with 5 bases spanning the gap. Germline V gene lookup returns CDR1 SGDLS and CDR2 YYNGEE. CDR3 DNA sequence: TGTGCCAGCAGCGTAGATCTTAGCACAGATACGCAGTATTTT. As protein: CASSVDLSTDTQYF.

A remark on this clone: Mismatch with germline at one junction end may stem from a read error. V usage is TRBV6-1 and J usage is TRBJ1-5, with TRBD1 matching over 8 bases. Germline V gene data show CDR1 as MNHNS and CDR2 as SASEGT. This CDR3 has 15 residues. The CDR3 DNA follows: TGTGCCAGCAGGGAAGGCAGGGGGCCCCGCCGGCCCCAGCATTTT. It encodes CASREGRGPRRPQHF.

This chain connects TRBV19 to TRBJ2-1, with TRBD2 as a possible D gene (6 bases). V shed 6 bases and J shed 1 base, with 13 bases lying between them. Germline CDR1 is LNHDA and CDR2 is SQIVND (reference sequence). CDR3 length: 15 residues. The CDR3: CASRLVGGSYNEQFF. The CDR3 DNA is TGTGCCAGTAGGCTCGTGGGAGGATCCTACAATGAGCAGTTCTTC.